This T cell receptor beta chain was captured in a study of blood T cell repertoires in COVID-19 (TCRdb year 2020). About the full investigation: The collaborator samples originated in the United States, Italy and Spain and spanned the acute and convalescent phases of COVID-19. Subjects who had been exposed to COVID-19, were actively infected with it, or had recovered from it provided the deeply sampled blood TCRbeta repertoires that made up the dataset. Sample metadata almost always included a de-identified subject ID, COVID-19 status, age in years and sex. Where available, HLA class I and class II types were taken from metadata supplied by the sample provider and were not determined by assay-based typing. The repertoires were made available in a free public database intended to serve as a resource for research on the immune response to SARS-CoV-2. Samples were obtained from the ongoing ImmuneRACE study (first 160 participants) and from over a thousand subjects provided by 6 global collaborators. The prospective study material was composed of cDNA or gDNA derived from T cells, B-cell-depleted T cells, or PBMCs. The study at large found these results: The quantity of clinical and demographic metadata differed by source and by participant and was supplied without curation.

TCRbeta CDR3 regions were amplified from genomic DNA using the immunoSEQ Assay, a bias-controlled multiplex PCR. Per the original workflow: Nucleated cell counts per sample were estimated from amplification of reference gene primers within the assay. Sequence reads were collapsed and filtered to measure the absolute abundance of every unique TCRbeta CDR3 rearrangement. For each sample, productive Simpson clonality was calculated as the square root of Simpson's diversity index across productive rearrangements. The clones in this table, taken by TCRdb from immuneACCESS, are in-frame only. Not every clone is retained; where verified, under half of the shortfall comes from an unresolved V gene, and the cause of the rest is unknown. From that table come the V and J calls and clone size; the DNA was used to work out D and trimming. The sample records 350,000 to 500,000 clones, around nine tenths of which are singletons. Of the sample, about 1.4% falls within the top ten clones.

V is trimmed back by 2 bases and J by 7 bases, and the junction contains 7 bases that no gene match accounts for. Counted from cysteine to phenylalanine, this CDR3 has 15 amino acids. The sequence is cut down to CDR3 DNA, 45 bases in frame from base 1. The germline V gene encodes CDR1 LGHDT and CDR2 YNNKEL (reference sequence). Participants in the prospective study were enrolled through a virtual design, were aged about 18 to 90 years, and lived in about 25 United States geographic areas. To assign participants to cohorts, the prospective study relied on clinical history that participants themselves reported in a screening survey and a study questionnaire. Exposed participants had been in contact, within 2 weeks of entering the study, with a person who had a PCR-confirmed or clinician-diagnosed case of COVID-19. In the prospective study, mobile phlebotomists collected whole blood, serum and a nasopharyngeal or oropharyngeal swab from each participant. Additional blood draws and questionnaires over a roughly two-month period could optionally be provided by prospective study participants. Prospective study blood samples were shipped either frozen or at room temperature before DNA extraction.

Remarks on this clone: Its antigen target is currently unknown. The sample holds no much larger clone one base away, and base qualities are not on file.

Sequenced sample: PBMCs or T cells enriched from blood (not recorded which). This chain is built from TRBV3-1 (or the pseudogene TRBV3-2) and TRBJ2-1, with 8 bases matching TRBD2. The receptor was derived from a woman aged 18 to 35 who had been exposed to COVID-19. The nucleotides are TGTGCCAGCAGCCAACTCGGTTCTAGCGGGAATGAGCAGTTCTTC. Its translation reads: CASSQLGSSGNEQFF.